The sequence of this T cell receptor (beta chain) was determined in a study of cytotoxic CD8 clonotypes in ibrutinib-treated CLL. The CDR3 totals 11 residues. CDR1 DFQATT and CDR2 SNEGSKA come from the germline V gene (reference sequence). Deletions cut 5 bases from V and 6 bases from J, with 8 bases between. Depths of 1 in 200,000 to 1 in 1 million T cells were the sequencing target. Here immunoSEQ multiplex PCR was the method, and the copy in TCRdb shows in-frame clones only, minus some. The sample records some 200,000 clones, about 72% being singletons. Study-wide results and caveats: Having risen at ibrutinib response, clonality had fallen back toward baseline by progression. Circulating CD8+ T-cell counts were tracked by baseline clonality, which exceeded that of age-matched healthy donors.

For this clone: Its antigen is undetermined.

Genomic DNA (roughly 1.8 micrograms) was obtained from cryopreserved PBMCs for construction of TCR beta libraries. Material: PBMCs, obtained after 24 months of ibrutinib treatment. The chain carries TRBV20-1 and TRBJ2-1; a possible D gene is TRBD2 (5 bases). The sequence was obtained from a human donor with chronic lymphocytic leukemia. The CDR3 nucleotides read TGCAGTGCTTACACTAGCAATGAGCAGTTCTTC. Protein product: CSAYTSNEQFF.